The T cell receptor beta chain under discussion was sequenced for a study of control samples from healthy donors and cancer patients (dated by TCRdb to the early 2020s). CDR1 and CDR2 were assigned from the germline V gene as SGHTA and FQGNSA. The V end loses 0 bases and the J end loses 2 bases, and a stretch of 8 bases separates them. The CDR3 has 15 amino acids, counting the end cysteine and phenylalanine. Only the CDR3 DNA stays, 45 bases, in frame from base 1. This clone has a count of ten or more. Its antigen specificity is not known. Qualities for individual bases were not recorded, and no much larger clone is one base off. To prepare the library, the immunoSEQ multiplex PCR assay was applied. TCRdb's version of the immuneACCESS table is confined to in-frame rearrangements and falls short of the full clone set. An unresolved V gene accounts for under half of the shortfall where checked; the remainder is of unknown origin. This sample holds 150,000 to 200,000 clones; approximately 86% were observed only once. The ten largest clonotypes hold approximately 4.9% of the sample.

Specimen: blood. The rearranged segments are TRBV7-2 and TRBJ2-1; the D gene identity is not certain. The clonotype was recovered from a woman aged 25 to 45 in good health. The sequenced DNA is TGTGCCAGCAGCTTAGCCGGGCCCACCTACAATGAGCAGTTCTTC. Translated, it gives CASSLAGPTYNEQFF.